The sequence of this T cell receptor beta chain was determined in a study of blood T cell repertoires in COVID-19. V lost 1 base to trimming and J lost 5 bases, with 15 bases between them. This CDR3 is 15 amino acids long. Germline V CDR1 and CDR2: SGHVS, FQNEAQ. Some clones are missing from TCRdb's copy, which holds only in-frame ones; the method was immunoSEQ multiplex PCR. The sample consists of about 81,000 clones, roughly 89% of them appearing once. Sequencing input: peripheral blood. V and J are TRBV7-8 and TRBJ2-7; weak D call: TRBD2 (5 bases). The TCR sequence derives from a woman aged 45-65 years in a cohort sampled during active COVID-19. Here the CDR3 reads CASSLGVTSPHEQYF. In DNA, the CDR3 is TGTGCCAGCAGCTTAGGGGTAACTAGTCCCCACGAGCAGTACTTC. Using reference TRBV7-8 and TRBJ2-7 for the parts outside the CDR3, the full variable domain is GAGVSQSPRYKVAKRGQDVALRCDPISGHVSLFWYQQALGQGPEFLTYFQNEAQLDKSGLPSDRFFAERPEGSVSTLKIQRTQQEDSAVYLCASSLGVTSPHEQYFGPGTRLTVT.